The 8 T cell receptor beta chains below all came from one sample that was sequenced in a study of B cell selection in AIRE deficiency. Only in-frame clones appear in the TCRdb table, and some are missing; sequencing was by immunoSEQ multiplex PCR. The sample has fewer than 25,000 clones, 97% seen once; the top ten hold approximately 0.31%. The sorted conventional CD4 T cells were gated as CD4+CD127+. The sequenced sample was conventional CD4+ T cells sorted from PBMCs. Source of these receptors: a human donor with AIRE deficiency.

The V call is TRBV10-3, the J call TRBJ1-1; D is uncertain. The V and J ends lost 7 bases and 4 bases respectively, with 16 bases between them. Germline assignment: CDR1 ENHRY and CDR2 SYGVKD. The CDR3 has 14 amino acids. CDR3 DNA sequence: TGTGCCATCAACCCTACAGAGTTGGGCACTGAAGCTTTCTTT. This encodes CAINPTELGTEAFF.

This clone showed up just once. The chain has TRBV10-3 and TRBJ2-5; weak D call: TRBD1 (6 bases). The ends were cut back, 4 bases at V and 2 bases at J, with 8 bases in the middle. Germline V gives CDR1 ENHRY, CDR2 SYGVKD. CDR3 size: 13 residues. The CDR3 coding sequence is TGTGCCATCAGTGGGACAGAACAAGAGACCCAGTACTTC. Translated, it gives CAISGTEQETQYF.

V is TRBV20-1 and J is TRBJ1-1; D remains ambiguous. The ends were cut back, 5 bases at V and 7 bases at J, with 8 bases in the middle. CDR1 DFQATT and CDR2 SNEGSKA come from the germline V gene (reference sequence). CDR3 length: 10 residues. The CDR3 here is CSASYHEAFF. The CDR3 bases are TGCAGTGCTTCCTACCATGAAGCTTTCTTT.

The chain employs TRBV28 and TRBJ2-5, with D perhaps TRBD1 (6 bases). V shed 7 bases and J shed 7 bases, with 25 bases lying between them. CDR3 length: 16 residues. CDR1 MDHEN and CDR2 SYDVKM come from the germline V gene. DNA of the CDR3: TGTGCCAGCACCACAAAGGGACACCTTCCCCTGTGGACCCAGTACTTC. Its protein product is CASTTKGHLPLWTQYF.

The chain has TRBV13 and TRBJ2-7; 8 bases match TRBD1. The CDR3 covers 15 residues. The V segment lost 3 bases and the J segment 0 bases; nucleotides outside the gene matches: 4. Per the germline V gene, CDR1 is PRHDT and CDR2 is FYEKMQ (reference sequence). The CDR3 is CASSFRTGSSYEQYF. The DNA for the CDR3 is TGTGCCAGCAGCTTCCGGACAGGGAGCTCCTACGAGCAGTACTTC.

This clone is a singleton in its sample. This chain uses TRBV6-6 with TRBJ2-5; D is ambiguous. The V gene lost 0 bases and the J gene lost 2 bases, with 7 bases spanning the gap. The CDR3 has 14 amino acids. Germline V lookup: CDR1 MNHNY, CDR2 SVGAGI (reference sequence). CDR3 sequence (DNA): TGTGCCAGCAGTTACTCGAACCTTCAAGAGACCCAGTACTTC. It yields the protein CASSYSNLQETQYF.

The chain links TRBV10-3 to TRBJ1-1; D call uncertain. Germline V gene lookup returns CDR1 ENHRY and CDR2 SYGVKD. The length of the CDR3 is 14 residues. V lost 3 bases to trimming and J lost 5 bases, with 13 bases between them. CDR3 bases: TGTGCCATCAGTGAAAACAGCGAGTGGACTGAAGCTTTCTTT. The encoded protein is CAISENSEWTEAFF.

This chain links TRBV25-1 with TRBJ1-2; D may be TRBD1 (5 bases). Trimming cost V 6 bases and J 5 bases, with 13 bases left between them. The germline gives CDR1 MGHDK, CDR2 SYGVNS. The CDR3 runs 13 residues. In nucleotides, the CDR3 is TGTGCCAGCAGCCCGGACATATGGTATGGCTACACCTTC. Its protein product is CASSPDIWYGYTF.